This T cell receptor (beta chain) was observed in a study of T-cell memory formation after mild COVID-19. Study overall: Among the donors, TCR clusters were largely specific to each donor.

V was trimmed by 4 bases and J by 6 bases, leaving 15 bases between them. This CDR3 has 15 amino acids. Germline CDR1 is MGHDK and CDR2 is SYGVNS. General observations from the study: Researchers found some responding clones in pre-infection memory, a sign that cross-reactive memory joined. Whereas later expanders leaned CD4+, clones contracting day 15 to 85 showed a balanced CD4/CD8 makeup.

A single record per CDR3 protein comes from TCRdb applying MiXCR to the 5' RACE reads. This sample has approximately 490,000 distinct CDR3 sequences; around 21% occur once, and the top ten carry around 13%. This clonotype showed up just a few times. Its antigen remains unknown. Sequencing used PBMCs or a T cell subset sorted from them (not recorded which). The TCR comes from an adult woman who had mild COVID-19 (a few samples of this study predate the infection). Cell type and time point are not known. This chain links TRBV25-1 with TRBJ2-2; maybe TRBD2 (5 bases). The DNA for the CDR3 is TGTGCCAGCAGTGGGACTGACCGGGGTGCCGGGGAGCTGTTTTTT. Residues: CASSGTDRGAGELFF.